This T cell receptor (beta chain) was recovered during a study of cytomegalovirus exposure and HLA in healthy donors. Assay used: immunoSEQ multiplex PCR; TCRdb lists only in-frame clones, some missing. The data contain around 200,000 clones, roughly 81% of them singletons. Germline CDR1 is MNHEY and CDR2 is SMNVEV (reference sequence). The V end lost 3 bases, the J end lost 1 base, and 16 bases lay between the germline ends. This CDR3 region has 17 residues. The chain has TRBV27 and TRBJ2-1; D possibly corresponds to TRBD2 (6 bases). Sequenced sample: PBMCs. The origin of this receptor is a woman between 25 and 40 years old in good health and CMV-seronegative. The CDR3 loop reads CASSFPGLLLSYNEQFF. CDR3 DNA sequence: TGTGCCAGCAGTTTCCCGGGACTTCTCCTTTCCTACAATGAGCAGTTCTTC.